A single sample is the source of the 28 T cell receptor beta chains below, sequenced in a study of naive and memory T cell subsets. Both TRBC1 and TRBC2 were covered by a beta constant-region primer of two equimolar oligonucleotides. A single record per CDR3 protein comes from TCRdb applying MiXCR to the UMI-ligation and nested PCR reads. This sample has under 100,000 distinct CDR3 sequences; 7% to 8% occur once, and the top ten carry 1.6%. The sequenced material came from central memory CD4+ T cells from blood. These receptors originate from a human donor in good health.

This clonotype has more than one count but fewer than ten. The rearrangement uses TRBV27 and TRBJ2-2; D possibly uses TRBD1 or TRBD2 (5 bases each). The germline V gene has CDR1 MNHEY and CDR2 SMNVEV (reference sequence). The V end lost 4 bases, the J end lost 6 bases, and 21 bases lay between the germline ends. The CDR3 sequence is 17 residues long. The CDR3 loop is CASSSSGWLEGSGELFF. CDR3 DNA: TGTGCCAGCAGTTCCTCAGGGTGGCTAGAGGGCTCCGGGGAGCTGTTTTTT.

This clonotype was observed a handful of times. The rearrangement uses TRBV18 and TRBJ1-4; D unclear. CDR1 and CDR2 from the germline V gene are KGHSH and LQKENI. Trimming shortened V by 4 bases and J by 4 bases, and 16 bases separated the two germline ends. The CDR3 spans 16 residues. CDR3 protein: CASSLKAGSYNEKLFF. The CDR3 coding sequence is TGTGCCAGCTCACTCAAAGCGGGATCCTATAATGAAAAACTGTTTTTT.

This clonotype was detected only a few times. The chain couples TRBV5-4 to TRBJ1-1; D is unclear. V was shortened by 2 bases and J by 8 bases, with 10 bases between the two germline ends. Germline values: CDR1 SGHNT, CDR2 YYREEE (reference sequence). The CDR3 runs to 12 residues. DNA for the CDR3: TGTGCCAGCAGCTTAGGACGGCAGGAAGCTTTCTTT. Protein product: CASSLGRQEAFF. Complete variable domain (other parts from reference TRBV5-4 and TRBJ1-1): ETGVTQSPTHLIKTRGQQVTLRCSSQSGHNTVSWYQQALGQGPQFIFQYYREEENGRGNFPPRFSGLQFPNYSSELNVNALELDDSALYLCASSLGRQEAFFGQGTRLTVV.

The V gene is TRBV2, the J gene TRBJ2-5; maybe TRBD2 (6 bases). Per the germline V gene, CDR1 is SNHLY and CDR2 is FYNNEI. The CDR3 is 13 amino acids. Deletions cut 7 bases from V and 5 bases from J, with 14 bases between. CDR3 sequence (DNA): TGTGCCAGCATTGCGGGGTTCCCTGAGACCCAGTACTTC. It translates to CASIAGFPETQYF.

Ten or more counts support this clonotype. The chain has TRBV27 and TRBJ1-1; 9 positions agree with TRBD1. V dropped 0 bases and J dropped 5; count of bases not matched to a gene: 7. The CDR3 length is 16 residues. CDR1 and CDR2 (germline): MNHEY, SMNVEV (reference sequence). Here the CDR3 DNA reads TGTGCCAGCAGTTTATCCCTGACAGGGGGTGGGACTGAAGCTTTCTTT. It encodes CASSLSLTGGGTEAFF.

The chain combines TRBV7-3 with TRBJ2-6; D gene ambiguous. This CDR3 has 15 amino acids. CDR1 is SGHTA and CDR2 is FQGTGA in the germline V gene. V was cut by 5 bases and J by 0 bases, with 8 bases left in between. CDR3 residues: CASSVSGSGANVLTF. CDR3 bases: TGTGCCAGCAGCGTCTCCGGCTCTGGGGCCAACGTCCTGACTTTC.

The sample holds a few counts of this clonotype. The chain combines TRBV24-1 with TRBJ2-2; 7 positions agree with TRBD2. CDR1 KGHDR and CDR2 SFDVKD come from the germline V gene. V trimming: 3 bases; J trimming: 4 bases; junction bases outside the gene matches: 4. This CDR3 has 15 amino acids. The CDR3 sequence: CATSDPGLSTGELFF. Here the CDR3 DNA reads TGTGCCACCAGTGATCCGGGACTAAGCACCGGGGAGCTGTTTTTT.

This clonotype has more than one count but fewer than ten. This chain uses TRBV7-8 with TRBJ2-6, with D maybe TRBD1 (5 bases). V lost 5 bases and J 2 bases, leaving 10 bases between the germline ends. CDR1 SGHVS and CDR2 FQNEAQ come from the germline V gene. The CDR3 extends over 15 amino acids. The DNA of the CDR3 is TGTGCCAGCAGCCCTCAGGGAACTGGGGCCAACGTCCTGACTTTC. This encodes CASSPQGTGANVLTF.

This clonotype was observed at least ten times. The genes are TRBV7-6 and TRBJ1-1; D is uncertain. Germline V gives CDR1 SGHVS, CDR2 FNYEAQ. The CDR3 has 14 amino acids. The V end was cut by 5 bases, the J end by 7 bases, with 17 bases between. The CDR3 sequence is CASSRRSRESEAFF. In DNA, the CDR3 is TGTGCCAGCAGCCGCAGATCCCGGGAGAGTGAAGCTTTCTTT.

CDR3 coding DNA: TGCAGTGTTGGTCCTGGGGTTGACAATCAGCCCCAGCATTTT. This codes for CSVGPGVDNQPQHF. The genes are TRBV20-1 and TRBJ1-5, with D hard to call. From germline, CDR1 is DFQATT and CDR2 SNEGSKA (reference sequence). This CDR3 comprises 14 residues. V dropped 7 bases and J dropped 3 bases, with 16 bases sitting between them.

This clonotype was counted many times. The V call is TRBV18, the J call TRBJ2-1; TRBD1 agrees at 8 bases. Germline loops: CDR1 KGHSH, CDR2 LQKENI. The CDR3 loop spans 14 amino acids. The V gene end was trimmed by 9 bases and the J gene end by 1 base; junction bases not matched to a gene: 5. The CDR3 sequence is CASTGGPSYNEQFF. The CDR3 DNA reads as TGTGCCAGTACAGGGGGGCCGTCCTACAATGAGCAGTTCTTC.

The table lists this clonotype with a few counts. CDR3 amino acids: CASSQRGAGANVLTF. The CDR3 DNA reads as TGTGCCAGCAGTCAGCGGGGAGCTGGGGCCAACGTCCTGACTTTC. The rearrangement uses TRBV27 and TRBJ2-6; 7 nucleotides agree with TRBD2. CDR3 size: 15 residues. With V trimmed by 5 bases and J by 2 bases, 3 bases remained unmatched. In germline, CDR1 is MNHEY, CDR2 SMNVEV (reference sequence).

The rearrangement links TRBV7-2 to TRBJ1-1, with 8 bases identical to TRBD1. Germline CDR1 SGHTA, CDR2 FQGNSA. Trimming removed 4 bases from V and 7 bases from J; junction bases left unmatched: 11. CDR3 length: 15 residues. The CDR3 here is CASSYSDRGKSEAFF. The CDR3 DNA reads TGTGCCAGCAGCTACAGCGACAGGGGCAAGAGTGAAGCTTTCTTT.

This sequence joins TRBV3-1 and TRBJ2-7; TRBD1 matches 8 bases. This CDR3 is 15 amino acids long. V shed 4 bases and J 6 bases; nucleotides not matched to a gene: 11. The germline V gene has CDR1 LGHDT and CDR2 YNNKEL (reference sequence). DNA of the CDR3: TGTGCCAGCAGCCCCAAACGGACAGGGCTTAGCGAGCAGTACTTC. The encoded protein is CASSPKRTGLSEQYF.

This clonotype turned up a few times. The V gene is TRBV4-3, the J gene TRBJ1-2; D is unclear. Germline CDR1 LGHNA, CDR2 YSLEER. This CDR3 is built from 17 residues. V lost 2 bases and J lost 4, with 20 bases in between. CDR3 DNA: TGCGCCAGCAGCCAAACCGTGACCGGGTCCTATCCCTATGGCTACACCTTC. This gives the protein CASSQTVTGSYPYGYTF.

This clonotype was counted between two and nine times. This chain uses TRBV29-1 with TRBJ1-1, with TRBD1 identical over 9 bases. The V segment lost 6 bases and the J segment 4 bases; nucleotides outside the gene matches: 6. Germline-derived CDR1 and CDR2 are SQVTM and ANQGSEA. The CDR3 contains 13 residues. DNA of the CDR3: TGCAGCGTCCAGACAGGGGGTATCACTGAAGCTTTCTTT. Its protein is CSVQTGGITEAFF.

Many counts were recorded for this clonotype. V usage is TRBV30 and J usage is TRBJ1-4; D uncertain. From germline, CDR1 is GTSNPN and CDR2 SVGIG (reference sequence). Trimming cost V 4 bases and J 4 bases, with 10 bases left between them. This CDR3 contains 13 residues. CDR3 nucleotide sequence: TGTGCCTGGAACCGGGAGGGTAATGAAAAACTGTTTTTT. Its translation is CAWNREGNEKLFF. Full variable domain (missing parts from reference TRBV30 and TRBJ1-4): SQTIHQWPATLVQPVGSPLSLECTVEGTSNPNLYWYRQAAGRGLQLLFYSVGIGQISSEVPQNLSASRPQDRQFILSSKKLLLSDSGFYLCAWNREGNEKLFFGSGTQLSVL.

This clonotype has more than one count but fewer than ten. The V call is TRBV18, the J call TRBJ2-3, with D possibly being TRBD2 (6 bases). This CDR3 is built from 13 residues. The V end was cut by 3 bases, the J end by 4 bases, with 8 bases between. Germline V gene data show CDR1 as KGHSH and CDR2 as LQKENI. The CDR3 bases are TGTGCCAGCTCACCGGGAGGCTCAGATACGCAGTATTTT. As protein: CASSPGGSDTQYF.

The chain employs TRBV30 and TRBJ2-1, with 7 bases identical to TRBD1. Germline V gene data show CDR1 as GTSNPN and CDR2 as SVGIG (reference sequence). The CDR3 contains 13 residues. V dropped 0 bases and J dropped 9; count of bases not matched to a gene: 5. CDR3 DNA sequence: TGTGCCTGGAGTGTAACAGGGGCTGGTGAGCAGTTCTTC. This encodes CAWSVTGAGEQFF.

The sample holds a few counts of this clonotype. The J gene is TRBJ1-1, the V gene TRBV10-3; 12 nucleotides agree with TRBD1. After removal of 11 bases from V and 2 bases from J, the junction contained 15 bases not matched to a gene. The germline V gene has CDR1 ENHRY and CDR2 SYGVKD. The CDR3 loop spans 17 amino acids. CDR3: CAAHAGTGGRINTEAFF. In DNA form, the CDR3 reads TGTGCCGCCCACGCCGGGACAGGGGGCCGCATAAACACTGAAGCTTTCTTT.

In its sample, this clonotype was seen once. This CDR3 reads CAWKVQQGKNIQYF. CDR3 nucleotide sequence: TGTGCCTGGAAGGTCCAACAGGGGAAAAACATTCAGTACTTC. The chain has TRBV30 and TRBJ2-4; 7 bases line up with TRBD1. With 4 bases clipped from V and 4 bases from J, the junction kept 7 bases outside the gene matches. This CDR3 is 14 amino acids long. Germline V gives CDR1 GTSNPN, CDR2 SVGIG (reference sequence). Together with reference TRBV30 and TRBJ2-4, the CDR3 gives the full variable domain: SQTIHQWPATLVQPVGSPLSLECTVEGTSNPNLYWYRQAAGRGLQLLFYSVGIGQISSEVPQNLSASRPQDRQFILSSKKLLLSDSGFYLCAWKVQQGKNIQYFGAGTRLSVL.

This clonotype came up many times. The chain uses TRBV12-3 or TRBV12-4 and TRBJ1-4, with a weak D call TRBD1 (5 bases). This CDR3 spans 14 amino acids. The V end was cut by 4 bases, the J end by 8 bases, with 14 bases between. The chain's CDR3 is CASSSHGGGEKLFF. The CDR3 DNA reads TGTGCCAGCAGTTCTCACGGGGGAGGGGAAAAACTGTTTTTT.

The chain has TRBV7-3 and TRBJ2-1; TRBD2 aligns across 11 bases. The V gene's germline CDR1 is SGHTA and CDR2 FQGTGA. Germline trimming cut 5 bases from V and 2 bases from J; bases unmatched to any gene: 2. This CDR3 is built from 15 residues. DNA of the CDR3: TGTGCCAGCAGCGCGGGACTAGCGGCCTACAATGAGCAGTTCTTC. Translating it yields CASSAGLAAYNEQFF.

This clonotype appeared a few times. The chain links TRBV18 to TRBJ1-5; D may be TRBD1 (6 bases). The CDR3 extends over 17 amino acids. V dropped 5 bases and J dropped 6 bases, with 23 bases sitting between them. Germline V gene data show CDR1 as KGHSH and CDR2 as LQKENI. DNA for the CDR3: TGTGCCAGCTCATCAAGCAAGTGGCAGGGGAGTACTCAGCCCCAGCATTTT. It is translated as CASSSSKWQGSTQPQHF. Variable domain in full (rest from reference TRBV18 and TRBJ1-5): NAGVMQNPRHLVRRRGQEARLRCSPMKGHSHVYWYRQLPEEGLKFMVYLQKENIIDESGMPKERFSAEFPKEGPSILRIQQVVRGDSAAYFCASSSSKWQGSTQPQHFGDGTRLSIL.

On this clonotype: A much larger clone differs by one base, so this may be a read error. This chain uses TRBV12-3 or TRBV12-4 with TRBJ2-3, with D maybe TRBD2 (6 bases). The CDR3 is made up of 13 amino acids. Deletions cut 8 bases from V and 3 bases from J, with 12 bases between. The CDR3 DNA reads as TGTGCCAGCCGGGGGTCAGGGACAGATACGCAGTATTTT. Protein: CASRGSGTDTQYF.

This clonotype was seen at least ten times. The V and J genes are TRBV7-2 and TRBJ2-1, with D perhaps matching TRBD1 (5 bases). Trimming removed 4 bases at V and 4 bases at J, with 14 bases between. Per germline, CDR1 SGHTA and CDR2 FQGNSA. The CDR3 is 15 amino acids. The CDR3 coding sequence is TGTGCCAGCAGCTCAGACCCTGGGGCGTACAATGAGCAGTTCTTC. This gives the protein CASSSDPGAYNEQFF.

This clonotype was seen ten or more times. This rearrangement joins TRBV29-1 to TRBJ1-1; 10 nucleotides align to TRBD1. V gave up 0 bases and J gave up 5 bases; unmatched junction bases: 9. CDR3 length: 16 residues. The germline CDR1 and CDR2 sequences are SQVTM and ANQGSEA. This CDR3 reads CSVEDPRTGGGTEAFF. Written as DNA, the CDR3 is TGCAGCGTTGAAGACCCCAGGACAGGGGGAGGGACTGAAGCTTTCTTT.

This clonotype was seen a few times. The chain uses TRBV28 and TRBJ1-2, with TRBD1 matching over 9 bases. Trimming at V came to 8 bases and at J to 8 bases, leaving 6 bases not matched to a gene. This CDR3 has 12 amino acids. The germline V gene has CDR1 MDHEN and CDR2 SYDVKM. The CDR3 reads CASENRGRGYTF. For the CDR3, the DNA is TGTGCCAGCGAGAACAGGGGGCGAGGCTACACCTTC.